This T cell receptor (beta chain) was found in a study of T-cell reconstitution after alpha-beta-depleted transplantation in children. V lost 4 bases, J lost 0 bases, and 6 bases stayed unmatched. The germline V gene encodes CDR1 SGHRS and CDR2 YFSETQ. The CDR3 spans 18 residues. TCRbeta library preparation incorporated unique molecular identifiers. TCRdb reanalysed the PCR reads using MiXCR and keeps one entry per CDR3 protein. The sample includes 250,000 to 350,000 distinct CDR3 sequences, nearly 10% seen only once; the top ten take roughly a tenth. The sequenced sample was PBMCs from the stem cell graft donor, obtained from the stem cell graft. The chain combines TRBV5-1 with TRBJ2-1, with 14 bases aligning to TRBD2. This receptor was identified in a human donor who donated a stem cell graft to a child with SCID. CDR3: CASSIGTSGGSSYNEQFF. The CDR3 region has the DNA TGCGCCAGCAGCATCGGGACTAGCGGGGGCAGCTCCTACAATGAGCAGTTCTTC.